The clone carrying this T cell receptor beta chain occurred a few times. Its specificity is unknown. The data derive from a study of identical twins. Whole-study results and caveats: These conclusions were based on statistical analysis (cross-sectional, not following the same donors).

TCRdb processed the 5' RACE reads anew with MiXCR; each CDR3 protein has one entry. The sample lists about 890,000 distinct CDR3 sequences, 9% to 15% occurring once. In germline, CDR1 is MGHRA, CDR2 YSYEKL. V was trimmed by 1 base and J by 4 bases, leaving 18 bases between them. The CDR3 loop spans 17 amino acids. This same sample was also part of a study on yellow fever vaccine responses in identical twins.

Sequenced sample: PBMCs. The receptor was isolated from a woman aged 18-35 years in good health. The J gene is TRBJ2-3, the V gene TRBV4-1; possible D gene TRBD1, 6 bases. For the CDR3, the DNA is TGCGCCAGCAGCCAAGGACAGGACATCCCTGGGGCAGATACGCAGTATTTT. This codes for CASSQGQDIPGADTQYF.